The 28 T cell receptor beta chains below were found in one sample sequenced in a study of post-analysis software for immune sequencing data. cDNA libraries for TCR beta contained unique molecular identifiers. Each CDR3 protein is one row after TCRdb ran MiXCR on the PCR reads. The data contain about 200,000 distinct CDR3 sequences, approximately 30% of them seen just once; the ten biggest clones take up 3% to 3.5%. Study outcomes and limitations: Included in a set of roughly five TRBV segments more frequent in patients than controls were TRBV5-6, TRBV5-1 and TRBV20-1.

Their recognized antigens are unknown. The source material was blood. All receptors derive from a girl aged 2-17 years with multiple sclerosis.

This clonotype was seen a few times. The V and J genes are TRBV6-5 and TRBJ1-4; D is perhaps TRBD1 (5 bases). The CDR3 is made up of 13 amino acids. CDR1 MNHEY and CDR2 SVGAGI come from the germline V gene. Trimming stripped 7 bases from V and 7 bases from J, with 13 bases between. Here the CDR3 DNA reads TGTGCCAGCATGGGAAGGGACCGTGAAAAACTGTTTTTT. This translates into CASMGRDREKLFF.

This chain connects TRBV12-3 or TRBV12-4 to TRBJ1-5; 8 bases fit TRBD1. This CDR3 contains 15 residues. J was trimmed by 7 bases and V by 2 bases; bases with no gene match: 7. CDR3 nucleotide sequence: TGTGCCAGCAGTTTAAGGACAGGGCCGCGGCAGCCCCAGCATTTT. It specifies CASSLRTGPRQPQHF.

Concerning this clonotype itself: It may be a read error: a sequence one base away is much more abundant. CDR3 loop: CASSFGPSASYEQYF. CDR3 bases: TGTGCCAGCAGCTTTGGGCCGTCAGCCTCCTACGAGCAGTACTTC. This rearrangement joins TRBV5-6 to TRBJ2-7, with D hard to call. This CDR3 contains 15 residues. V was cut by 2 bases and J by 0 bases, with 12 bases left in between. CDR1 is SGHDT, CDR2 YYEEEE, per germline.

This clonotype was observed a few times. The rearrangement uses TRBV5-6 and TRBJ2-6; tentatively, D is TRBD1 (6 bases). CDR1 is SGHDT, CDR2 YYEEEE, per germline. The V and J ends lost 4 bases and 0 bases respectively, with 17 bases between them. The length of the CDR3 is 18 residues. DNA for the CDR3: TGTGCCAGCAGCATCGATCAGGGGACCCACTCTGGGGCCAACGTCCTGACTTTC. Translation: CASSIDQGTHSGANVLTF.

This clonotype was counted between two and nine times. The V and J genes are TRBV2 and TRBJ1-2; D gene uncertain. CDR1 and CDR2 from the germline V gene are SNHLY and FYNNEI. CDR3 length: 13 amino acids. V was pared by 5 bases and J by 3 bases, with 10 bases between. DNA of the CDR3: TGTGCCAGCAGTAACACAGCAGACTATGGCTACACCTTC. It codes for CASSNTADYGYTF.

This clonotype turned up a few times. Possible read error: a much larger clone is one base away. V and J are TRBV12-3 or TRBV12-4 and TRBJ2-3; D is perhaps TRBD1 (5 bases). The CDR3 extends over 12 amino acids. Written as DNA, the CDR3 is TGTGCCAGCGGTTTACAGGCTGATACGCAGTATTTT. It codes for CASGLQADTQYF.

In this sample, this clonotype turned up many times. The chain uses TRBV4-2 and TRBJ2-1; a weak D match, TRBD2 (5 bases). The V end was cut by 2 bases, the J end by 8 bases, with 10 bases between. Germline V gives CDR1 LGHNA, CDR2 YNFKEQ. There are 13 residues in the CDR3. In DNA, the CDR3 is TGTGCCAGCAGCCAAAATCCCGGGGATGAGCAGTTCTTC. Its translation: CASSQNPGDEQFF.

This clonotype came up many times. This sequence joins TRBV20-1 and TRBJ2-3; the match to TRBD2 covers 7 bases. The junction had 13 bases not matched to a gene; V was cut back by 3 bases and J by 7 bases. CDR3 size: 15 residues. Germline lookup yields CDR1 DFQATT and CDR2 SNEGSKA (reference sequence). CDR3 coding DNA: TGCAGTGCTAGTTCGTGGGAGGGCCTTATTAATACGCAGTATTTT. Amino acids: CSASSWEGLINTQYF.

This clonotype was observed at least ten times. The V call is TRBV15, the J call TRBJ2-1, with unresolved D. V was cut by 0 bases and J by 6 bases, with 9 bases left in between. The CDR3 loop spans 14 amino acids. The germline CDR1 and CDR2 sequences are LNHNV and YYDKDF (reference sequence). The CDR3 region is CATSRDPLGNEQFF. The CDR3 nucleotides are TGTGCCACCAGCAGAGATCCACTCGGCAATGAGCAGTTCTTC.

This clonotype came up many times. The CDR3 DNA follows: TGTGCCACCGCCCGGGACCCCGAAGGGGAGCAGTTCTTC. Translating it yields CATARDPEGEQFF. The chain links TRBV15 to TRBJ2-1; D is possibly TRBD1 or TRBD2 (5 bases each). The germline gives CDR1 LNHNV, CDR2 YYDKDF (reference sequence). V gave up 8 bases and J gave up 10 bases, with 18 bases separating them. The CDR3 runs to 13 residues.

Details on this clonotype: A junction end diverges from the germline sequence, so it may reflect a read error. In DNA form, the CDR3 reads TGCGCCGGCAGTCCCGGACTAGCGGGAGGGGGCTACAATGAGCAGTTCTTC. This sequence encodes CAGSPGLAGGGYNEQFF. V is TRBV5-1 and J is TRBJ2-1; 15 bases match TRBD2. Germline V gene sequence: CDR1 SGHRS, CDR2 YFSETQ. The CDR3 has 17 residues.

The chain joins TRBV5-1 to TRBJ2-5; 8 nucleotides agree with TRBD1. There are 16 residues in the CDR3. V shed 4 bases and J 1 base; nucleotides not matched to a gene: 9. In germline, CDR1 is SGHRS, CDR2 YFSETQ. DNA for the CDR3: TGCGCCAGCAGCCGGTCGCCGGACAGGGTCCAAGAGACCCAGTACTTC. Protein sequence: CASSRSPDRVQETQYF.

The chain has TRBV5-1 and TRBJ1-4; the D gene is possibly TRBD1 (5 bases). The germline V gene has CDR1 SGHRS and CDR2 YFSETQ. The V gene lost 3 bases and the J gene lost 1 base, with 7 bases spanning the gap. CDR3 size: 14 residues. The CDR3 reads CASSWGETNEKLFF. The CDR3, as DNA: TGCGCCAGCAGCTGGGGCGAAACTAATGAAAAACTGTTTTTT.

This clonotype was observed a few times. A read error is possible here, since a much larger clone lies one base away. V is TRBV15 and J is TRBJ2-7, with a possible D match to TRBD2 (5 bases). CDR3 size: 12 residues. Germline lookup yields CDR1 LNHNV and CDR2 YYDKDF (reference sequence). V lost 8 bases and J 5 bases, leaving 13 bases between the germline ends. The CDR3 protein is CATGDSGDEQYF. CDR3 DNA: TGTGCCACCGGAGATTCCGGGGACGAGCAGTACTTC.

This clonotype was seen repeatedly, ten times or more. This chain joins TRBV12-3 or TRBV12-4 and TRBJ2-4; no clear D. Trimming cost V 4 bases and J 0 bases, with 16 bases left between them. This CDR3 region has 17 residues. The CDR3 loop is CASSSRVSPIAKNIQYF. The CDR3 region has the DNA TGTGCCAGCAGTTCCCGCGTTTCCCCAATAGCCAAAAACATTCAGTACTTC.

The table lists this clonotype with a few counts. Written as DNA, the CDR3 is TGTGCCAGCAGCTTGGGACAGGGATCGAGGAATGAGCAGTTCTTC. Amino acids: CASSLGQGSRNEQFF. V and J are TRBV5-6 and TRBJ2-1; TRBD1 matches 7 bases. The CDR3 totals 15 residues. J lost 7 bases, V lost 0 bases, and 7 bases had no gene match. Per the germline V gene, CDR1 is SGHDT and CDR2 is YYEEEE.

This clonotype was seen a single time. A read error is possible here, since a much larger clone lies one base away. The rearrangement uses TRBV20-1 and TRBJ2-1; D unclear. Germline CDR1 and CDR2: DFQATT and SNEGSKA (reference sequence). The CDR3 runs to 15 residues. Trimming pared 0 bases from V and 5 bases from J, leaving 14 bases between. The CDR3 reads CSARDDLVVHNEQFF. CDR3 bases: TGCAGTGCTAGAGATGATCTAGTGGTGCACAATGAGCAGTTCTTC.

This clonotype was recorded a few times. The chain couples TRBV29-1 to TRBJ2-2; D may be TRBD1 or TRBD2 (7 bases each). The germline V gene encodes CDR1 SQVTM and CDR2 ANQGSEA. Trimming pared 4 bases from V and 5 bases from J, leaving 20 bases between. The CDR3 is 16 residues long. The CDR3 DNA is TGCAGCGTTGCAGGGGGGGCAGGGCGGAAAACCGGGGAGCTGTTTTTT. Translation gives CSVAGGAGRKTGELFF.

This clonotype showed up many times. This CDR3 reads CASSPGTGARDEQFF. The CDR3 DNA follows: TGTGCCAGCAGCCCAGGGACAGGGGCGAGGGATGAGCAGTTCTTC. The chain links TRBV7-3 to TRBJ2-1, with TRBD1 identical over 10 bases. The J segment lost 8 bases and the V segment lost 5 bases, leaving 9 bases of the junction unmatched. The CDR3 loop spans 15 amino acids. CDR1 SGHTA and CDR2 FQGTGA come from the germline V gene.

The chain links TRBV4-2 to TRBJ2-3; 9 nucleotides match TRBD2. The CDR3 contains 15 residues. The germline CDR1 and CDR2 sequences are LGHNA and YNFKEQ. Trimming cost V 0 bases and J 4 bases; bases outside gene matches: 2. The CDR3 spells CASSQERGGPDTQYF. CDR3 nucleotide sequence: TGTGCCAGCAGCCAAGAGCGGGGGGGCCCAGATACGCAGTATTTT.

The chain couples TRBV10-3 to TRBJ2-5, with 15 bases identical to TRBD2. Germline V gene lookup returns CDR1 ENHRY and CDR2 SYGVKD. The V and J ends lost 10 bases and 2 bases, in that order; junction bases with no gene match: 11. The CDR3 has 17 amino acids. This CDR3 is CATARGLAGGLQETQYF. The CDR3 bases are TGTGCCACCGCCCGGGGACTAGCGGGGGGTCTTCAAGAGACCCAGTACTTC.

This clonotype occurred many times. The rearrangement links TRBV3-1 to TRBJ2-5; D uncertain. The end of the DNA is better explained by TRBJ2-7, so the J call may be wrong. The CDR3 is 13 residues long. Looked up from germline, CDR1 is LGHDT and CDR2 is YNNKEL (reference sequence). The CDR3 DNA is TGTGCCAGCAGCCCCCAGTCTTTGAGCGAGCAGTACTTC. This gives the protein CASSPQSLSEQYF.

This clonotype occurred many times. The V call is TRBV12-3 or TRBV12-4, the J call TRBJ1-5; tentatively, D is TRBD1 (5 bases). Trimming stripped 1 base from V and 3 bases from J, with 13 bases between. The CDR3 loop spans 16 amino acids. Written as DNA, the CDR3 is TGTGCCAGCAGTTTAGGTGGGCGGGGCCCCAATCAGCCCCAGCATTTT. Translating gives CASSLGGRGPNQPQHF.

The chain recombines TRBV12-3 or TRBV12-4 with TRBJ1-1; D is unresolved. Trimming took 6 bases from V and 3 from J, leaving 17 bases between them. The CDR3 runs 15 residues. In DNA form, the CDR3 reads TGTGCCAGCAGCCCGGCCTCTTTGAGGGACACTGAAGCTTTCTTT. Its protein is CASSPASLRDTEAFF.

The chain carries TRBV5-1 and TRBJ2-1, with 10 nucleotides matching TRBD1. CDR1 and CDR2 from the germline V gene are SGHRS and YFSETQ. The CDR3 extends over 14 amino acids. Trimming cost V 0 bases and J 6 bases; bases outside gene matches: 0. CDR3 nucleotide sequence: TGCGCCAGCAGCTTGGGGACAGGGGGCAATGAGCAGTTCTTC. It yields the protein CASSLGTGGNEQFF.

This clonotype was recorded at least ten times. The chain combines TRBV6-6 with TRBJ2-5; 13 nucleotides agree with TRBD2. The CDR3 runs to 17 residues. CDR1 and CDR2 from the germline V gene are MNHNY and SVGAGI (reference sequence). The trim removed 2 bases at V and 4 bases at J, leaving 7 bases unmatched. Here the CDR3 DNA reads TGTGCCAGCAGTTACCGACCGGGACTAGCGGGACCAGAGACCCAGTACTTC. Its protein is CASSYRPGLAGPETQYF.

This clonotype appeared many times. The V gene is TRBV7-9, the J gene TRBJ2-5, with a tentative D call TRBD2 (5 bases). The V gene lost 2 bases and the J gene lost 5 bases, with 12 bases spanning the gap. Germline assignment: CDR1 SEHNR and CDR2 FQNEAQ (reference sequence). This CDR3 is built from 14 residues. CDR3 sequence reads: CASSLLGLEETQYF. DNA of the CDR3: TGTGCCAGCAGCTTATTAGGACTTGAGGAGACCCAGTACTTC.

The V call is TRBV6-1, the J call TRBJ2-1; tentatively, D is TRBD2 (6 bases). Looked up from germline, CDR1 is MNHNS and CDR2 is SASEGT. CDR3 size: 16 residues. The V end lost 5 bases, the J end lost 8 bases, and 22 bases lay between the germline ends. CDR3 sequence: CASSPRALTTRDEQFF. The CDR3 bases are TGTGCCAGCAGTCCCCGGGCGTTAACGACTAGGGATGAGCAGTTCTTC.